These 11 T cell receptor beta chains were sequenced from one sample in a study of human T cells and chemical hapten exposure. TCRdb re-analysed the RACE reads in MiXCR, keeping a single row per CDR3 protein. The sample consists of fewer than 300,000 distinct CDR3 sequences, over 7.5% of them appearing once. Time point in this sample: pre-sensitization, week 0. Documented treatment: therapeutic diphenylcyclopropenone sensitization with weekly scalp DPC. The specimen was whole blood, collected in connection with sensitization to the hapten diphenylcyclopropenone (DPC). The receptor source for this set is a man aged 18 to 30 with alopecia areata. Some clones in this sample may be carry-over from other donors' samples.

The chain has TRBV6-1 and TRBJ2-6; no definite D call. The CDR3 has 15 residues. Trimming removed 1 base from V and 0 bases from J, with 4 bases in between. The germline gives CDR1 MNHNS, CDR2 SASEGT. The CDR3 nucleotides are TGTGCCAGCAGTGAAGACAGCTCTGGGGCCAACGTCCTGACTTTC. Amino acids: CASSEDSSGANVLTF.

The J gene is TRBJ2-7, the V gene TRBV6-5; 7 positions agree with TRBD2. CDR3 length equals 14 residues. Germline V gene sequence: CDR1 MNHEY, CDR2 SVGAGI. The V gene end was trimmed by 0 bases and the J gene end by 4 bases; junction bases not matched to a gene: 3. CDR3 DNA sequence: TGTGCCAGCAGTTACTCGAGGCGGGGGTACGAGCAGTACTTC. Its protein product is CASSYSRRGYEQYF.

This clonotype turned up a few times. The chain employs TRBV20-1 and TRBJ1-1; no firm D call. CDR1 is DFQATT, CDR2 SNEGSKA, per germline (reference sequence). Trimming stripped 6 bases from V and 0 bases from J, with 5 bases between. This CDR3 spans 11 amino acids. The chain's CDR3 is CSARVNTEAFF. DNA of the CDR3: TGCAGTGCGAGGGTGAACACTGAAGCTTTCTTT.

This clonotype has at least ten counts. V gene TRBV6-6 combines with J gene TRBJ2-5; 7 nucleotides line up with TRBD2. Germline values: CDR1 MNHNY, CDR2 SVGAGI (reference sequence). The V gene end was trimmed by 2 bases and the J gene end by 3 bases; junction bases not matched to a gene: 9. The CDR3 runs to 16 residues. CDR3 nucleotides: TGTGCCAGCAGTTACGATGACGATCGGGGGGAAGAGACCCAGTACTTC. It yields the protein CASSYDDDRGEETQYF.

This clonotype was found a few times. The chain has TRBV7-2 and TRBJ2-3, with D maybe TRBD1 (5 bases). The CDR3 spans 16 residues. Germline assignment: CDR1 SGHTA and CDR2 FQGNSA. V was pared by 5 bases and J by 2 bases, with 17 bases between. The CDR3 DNA is TGTGCCAGCAGCCCCCTCCCAGGGCCTGACACAGATACGCAGTATTTT. Its protein is CASSPLPGPDTDTQYF.

This clonotype was recorded at least ten times. The rearrangement links TRBV29-1 to TRBJ1-1; tentative D call: TRBD1 (5 bases). The germline V gene has CDR1 SQVTM and CDR2 ANQGSEA. V was pared by 5 bases and J by 1 base, with 11 bases between. The CDR3 has 13 residues. The CDR3 protein is CSVQGRGNTEAFF. CDR3 sequence (DNA): TGCAGCGTTCAGGGTCGGGGGAACACTGAAGCTTTCTTT.

This clonotype has a handful of counts. This chain uses TRBV29-1 with TRBJ1-1; D is undetermined. This CDR3 contains 9 residues. The germline CDR1 and CDR2 sequences are SQVTM and ANQGSEA. The CDR3 DNA sequence: TGCAGTTACGGTACTGAAGCTTTCTTT. It is translated as CSYGTEAFF.

The rearrangement uses TRBV7-2 and TRBJ1-1, with TRBD1 identical over 7 bases. This CDR3 comprises 14 residues. Germline V gene sequence: CDR1 SGHTA, CDR2 FQGNSA. The J segment lost 5 bases and the V segment lost 5 bases, leaving 8 bases of the junction unmatched. The CDR3 coding sequence is TGTGCCAGCAGCCCACAGGGGCGAAGGACTGAAGCTTTCTTT. Protein sequence: CASSPQGRRTEAFF.

This chain links TRBV3-1 with TRBJ2-7; no definite D call. The germline V gene encodes CDR1 LGHDT and CDR2 YNNKEL (reference sequence). V dropped 2 bases and J dropped 2 bases, with 16 bases sitting between them. This CDR3 comprises 16 residues. The CDR3 spells CASSQYKTAHAYEQYF. The CDR3 DNA follows: TGTGCCAGCAGCCAATACAAAACGGCCCACGCCTACGAGCAGTACTTC.

This clonotype was counted only a few times. The chain uses TRBV4-3 and TRBJ1-1, with D perhaps TRBD1 (5 bases). The germline V gene encodes CDR1 LGHNA and CDR2 YSLEER. CDR3 size: 17 residues. The V gene lost 3 bases and the J gene lost 5 bases, with 22 bases spanning the gap. The CDR3 sequence is CASSHAAARARPTEAFF. In DNA, the CDR3 is TGCGCCAGCAGCCATGCCGCGGCCAGGGCGAGACCGACTGAAGCTTTCTTT.

This clonotype was seen more than once but under ten times. The chain carries TRBV20-1 and TRBJ2-1; 10 bases align to TRBD2. V was pared by 6 bases and J by 2 bases, with 7 bases of the junction left unmatched. The CDR3 has 15 amino acids. CDR1 is DFQATT and CDR2 is SNEGSKA in the germline V gene (reference sequence). The chain's CDR3 is CSASLAGFPYNEQFF. CDR3 in DNA: TGCAGTGCCTCACTAGCGGGGTTCCCCTACAATGAGCAGTTCTTC.